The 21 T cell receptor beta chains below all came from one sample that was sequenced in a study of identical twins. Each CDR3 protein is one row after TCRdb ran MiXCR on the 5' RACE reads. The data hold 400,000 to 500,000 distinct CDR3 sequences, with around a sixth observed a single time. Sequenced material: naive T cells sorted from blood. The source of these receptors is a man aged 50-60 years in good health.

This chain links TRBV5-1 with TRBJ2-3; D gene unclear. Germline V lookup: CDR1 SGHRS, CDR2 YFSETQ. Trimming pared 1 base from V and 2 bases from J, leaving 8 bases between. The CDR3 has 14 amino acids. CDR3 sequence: CASSLWQLTDTQYF. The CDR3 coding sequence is TGCGCCAGCAGCTTGTGGCAGCTCACAGATACGCAGTATTTT. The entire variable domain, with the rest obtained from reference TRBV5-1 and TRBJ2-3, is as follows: KAGVTQTPRYLIKTRGQQVTLSCSPISGHRSVSWYQQTPGQGLQFLFEYFSETQRNKGNFPGRFSGRQFSNSRSEMNVSTLELGDSALYLCASSLWQLTDTQYFGPGTRLTVL.

CDR3 bases: TGTGCCAGCTCACCAATGCGGGACGCTCCCTATGGCTACACCTTC. Its protein product is CASSPMRDAPYGYTF. The V and J genes are TRBV18 and TRBJ1-2, with D perhaps matching TRBD1 (5 bases). The CDR3 runs 15 residues. The germline CDR1 and CDR2 sequences are KGHSH and LQKENI. V was shortened by 2 bases and J by 4 bases, with 14 bases between the two germline ends.

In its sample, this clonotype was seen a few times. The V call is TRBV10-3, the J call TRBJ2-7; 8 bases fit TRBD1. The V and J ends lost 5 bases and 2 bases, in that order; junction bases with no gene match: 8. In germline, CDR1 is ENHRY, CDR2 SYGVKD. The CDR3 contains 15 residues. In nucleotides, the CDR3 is TGTGCCATCAGTCGTGCCGGGACAGGACCCTACGAGCAGTACTTC. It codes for CAISRAGTGPYEQYF.

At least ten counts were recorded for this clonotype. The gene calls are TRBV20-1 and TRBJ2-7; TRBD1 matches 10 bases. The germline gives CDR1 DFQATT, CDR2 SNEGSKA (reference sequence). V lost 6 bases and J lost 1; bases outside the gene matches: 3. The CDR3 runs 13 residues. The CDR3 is CSADRGQSYEQYF. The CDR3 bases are TGCAGTGCCGACAGGGGGCAATCCTACGAGCAGTACTTC.

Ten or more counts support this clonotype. The CDR3 here is CTRIGHEQYF. For the CDR3, the DNA is TGCACCCGAATTGGGCACGAGCAGTACTTC. This sequence joins TRBV20-1 and TRBJ2-7; no clear D. The CDR3 runs to 10 residues. Germline-derived CDR1 and CDR2 are DFQATT and SNEGSKA (reference sequence).

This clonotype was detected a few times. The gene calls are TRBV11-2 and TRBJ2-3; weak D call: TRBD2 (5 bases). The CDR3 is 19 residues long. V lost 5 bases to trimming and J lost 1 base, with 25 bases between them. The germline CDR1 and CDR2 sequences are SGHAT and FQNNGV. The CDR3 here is CASSPIGRMGEKRTDTQYF. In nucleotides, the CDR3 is TGTGCCAGCAGCCCGATCGGCCGAATGGGAGAGAAACGCACAGATACGCAGTATTTT.

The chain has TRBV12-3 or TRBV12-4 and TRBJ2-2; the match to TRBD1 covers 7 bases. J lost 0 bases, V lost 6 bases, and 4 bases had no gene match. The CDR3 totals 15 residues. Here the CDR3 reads CASRVDRANTGELFF. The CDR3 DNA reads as TGTGCCAGCAGAGTCGACAGGGCGAACACCGGGGAGCTGTTTTTT.

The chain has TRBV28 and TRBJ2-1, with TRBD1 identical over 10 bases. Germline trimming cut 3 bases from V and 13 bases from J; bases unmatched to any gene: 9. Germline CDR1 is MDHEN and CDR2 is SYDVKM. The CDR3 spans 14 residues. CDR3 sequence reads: CASSFVSGQGIQFF. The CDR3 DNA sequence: TGTGCCAGCAGTTTTGTTTCGGGACAGGGGATTCAGTTCTTC.

The CDR3 here is CASSLSESSYNEQFF. The DNA of the CDR3 is TGTGCCAGCAGTCTTAGCGAAAGCTCCTACAATGAGCAGTTCTTC. V and J are TRBV2 and TRBJ2-1; weak D call: TRBD2 (5 bases). The CDR3 covers 15 residues. Germline loops: CDR1 SNHLY, CDR2 FYNNEI. Trimming left V 5 bases short and J 0 bases short, with 11 bases between.

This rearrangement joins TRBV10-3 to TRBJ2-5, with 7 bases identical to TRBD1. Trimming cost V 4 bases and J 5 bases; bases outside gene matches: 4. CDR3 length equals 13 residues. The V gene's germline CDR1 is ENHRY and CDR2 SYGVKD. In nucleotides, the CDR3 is TGTGCCATCAGTGGGCAGGGGGAGGAGACCCAGTACTTC. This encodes CAISGQGEETQYF.

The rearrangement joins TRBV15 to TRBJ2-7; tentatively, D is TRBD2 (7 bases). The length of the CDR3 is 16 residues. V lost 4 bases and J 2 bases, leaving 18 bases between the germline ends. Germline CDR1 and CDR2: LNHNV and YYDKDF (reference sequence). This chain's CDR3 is CATSIGGPGWPYEQYF. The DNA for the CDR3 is TGTGCCACCAGCATCGGGGGGCCCGGGTGGCCCTACGAGCAGTACTTC.

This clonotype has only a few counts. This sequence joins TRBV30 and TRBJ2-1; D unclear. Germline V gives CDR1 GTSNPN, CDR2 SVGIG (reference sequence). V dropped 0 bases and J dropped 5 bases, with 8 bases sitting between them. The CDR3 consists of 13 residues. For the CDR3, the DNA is TGTGCCTGGAGTGTAAGCTTAAACAATGAGCAGTTCTTC. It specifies CAWSVSLNNEQFF.

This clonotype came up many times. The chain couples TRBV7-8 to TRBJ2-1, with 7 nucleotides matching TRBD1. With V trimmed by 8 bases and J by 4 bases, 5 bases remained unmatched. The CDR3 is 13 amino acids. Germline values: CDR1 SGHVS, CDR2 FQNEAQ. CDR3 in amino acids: CASGQESYNEQFF. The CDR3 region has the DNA TGTGCCAGCGGACAGGAAAGTTACAATGAGCAGTTCTTC.

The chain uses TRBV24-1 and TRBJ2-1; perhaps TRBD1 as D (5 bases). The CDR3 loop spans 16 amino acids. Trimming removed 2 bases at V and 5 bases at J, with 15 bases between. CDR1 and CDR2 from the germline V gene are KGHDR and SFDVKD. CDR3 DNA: TGTGCCACCAGTGATTCAGGGTTTCTTGGCAACAATGAGCAGTTCTTC. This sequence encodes CATSDSGFLGNNEQFF.

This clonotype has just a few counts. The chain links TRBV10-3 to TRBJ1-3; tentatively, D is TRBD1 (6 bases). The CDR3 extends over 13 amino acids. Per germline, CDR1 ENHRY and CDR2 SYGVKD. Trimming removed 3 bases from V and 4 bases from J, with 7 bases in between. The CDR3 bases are TGTGCCATCAGTGAAGGACAGGGAAACACCATATATTTT. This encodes CAISEGQGNTIYF.

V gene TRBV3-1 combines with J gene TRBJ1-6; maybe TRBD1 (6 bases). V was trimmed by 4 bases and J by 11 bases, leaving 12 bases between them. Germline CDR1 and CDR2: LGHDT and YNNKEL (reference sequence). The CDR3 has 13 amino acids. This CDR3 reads CASSRPAGAPLHF. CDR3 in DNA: TGTGCCAGCAGCCGGCCGGCAGGGGCACCCCTCCACTTT.

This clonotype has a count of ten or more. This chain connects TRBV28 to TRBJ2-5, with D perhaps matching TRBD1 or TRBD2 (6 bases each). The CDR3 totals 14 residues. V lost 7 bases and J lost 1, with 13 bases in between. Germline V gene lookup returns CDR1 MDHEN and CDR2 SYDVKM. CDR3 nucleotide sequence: TGTGCCAGCACCGAACAGGGAGGCCAAGAGACCCAGTACTTC. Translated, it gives CASTEQGGQETQYF.

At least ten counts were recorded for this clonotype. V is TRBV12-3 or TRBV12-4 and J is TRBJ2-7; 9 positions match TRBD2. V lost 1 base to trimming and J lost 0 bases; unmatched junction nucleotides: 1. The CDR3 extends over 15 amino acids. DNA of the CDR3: TGTGCCAGCAGTTTAGGCGGGAGGGCCTCCTACGAGCAGTACTTC. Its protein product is CASSLGGRASYEQYF.

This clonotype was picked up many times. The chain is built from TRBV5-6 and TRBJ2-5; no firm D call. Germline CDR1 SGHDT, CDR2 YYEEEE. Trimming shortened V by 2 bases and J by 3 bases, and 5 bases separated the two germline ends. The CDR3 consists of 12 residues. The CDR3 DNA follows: TGTGCCAGCAGCTTAACTAAAGAGACCCAGTACTTC. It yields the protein CASSLTKETQYF.

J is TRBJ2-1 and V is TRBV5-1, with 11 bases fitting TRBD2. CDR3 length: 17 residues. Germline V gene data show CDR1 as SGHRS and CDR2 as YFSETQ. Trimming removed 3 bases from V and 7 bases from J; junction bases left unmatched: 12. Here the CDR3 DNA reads TGCGCCAGCAGCTCGGGGACTAGCGGACAAGGGGGGAATGAGCAGTTCTTC. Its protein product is CASSSGTSGQGGNEQFF.

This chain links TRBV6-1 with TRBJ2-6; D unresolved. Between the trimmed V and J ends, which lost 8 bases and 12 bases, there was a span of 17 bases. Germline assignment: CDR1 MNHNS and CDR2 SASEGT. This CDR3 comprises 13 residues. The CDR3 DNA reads TGTGCCAGCTCCCCCAGTCCTATCGGCGTCCTGACTTTC. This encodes CASSPSPIGVLTF.